The 8 T cell receptor beta chains listed next were all sequenced from one sample in a study of response to subunit inactivated influenza vaccine. TCRdb redid the calling of the RT-PCR reads with MiXCR, one entry per CDR3 protein. Among 150,000 to 200,000 distinct CDR3 sequences listed, roughly 12% were seen once. These sequences were also reported in another study, on T cells expressing NK-cell markers. That work contributes: UMIs were included in TCR beta cDNA generated by 5'RACE template switching.

The sequencing here drew on CD8+ T cells sorted from PBMCs, taken roughly 13 days after vaccination. Source of these receptors: a man aged 50-60 years who received an inactivated influenza vaccine.

The chain employs TRBV7-2 and TRBJ2-1, with 13 positions matching TRBD2. V gave up 5 bases and J gave up 6 bases; unmatched junction bases: 7. The CDR3 has 16 residues. From germline, CDR1 is SGHTA and CDR2 FQGNSA. CDR3 in amino acids: CASSKGLAGFGNEQFF. CDR3 in DNA: TGTGCCAGCAGCAAGGGACTAGCGGGATTTGGCAATGAGCAGTTCTTC. The full variable domain, its missing parts supplied by reference TRBV7-2 and TRBJ2-1, is GAGVSQSPSNKVTEKGKDVELRCDPISGHTALYWYRQSLGQGLEFLIYFQGNSAPDKSGLPSDRFSAERTGGSVSTLTIQRTQQEDSAVYLCASSKGLAGFGNEQFFGPGTRLTVL.

The chain uses TRBV30 and TRBJ2-2; no clear D gene. This CDR3 has 11 amino acids. The germline V gene has CDR1 GTSNPN and CDR2 SVGIG (reference sequence). With 2 bases removed from V and 9 bases from J, the gap between germline ends came to 7 bases. The CDR3 DNA follows: TGTGCCTGGAGTCCATCGTGGGAGCTGTTTTTT. It translates to CAWSPSWELFF.

This clonotype was seen many times. The V gene is TRBV29-1, the J gene TRBJ1-1; D call uncertain. Germline V gene lookup returns CDR1 SQVTM and CDR2 ANQGSEA. This CDR3 has 13 residues. Trimming pared 1 base from V and 0 bases from J, leaving 6 bases between. As DNA, the CDR3 is TGCAGCGTTGAAGCTGGCCTGAACACTGAAGCTTTCTTT. Residues: CSVEAGLNTEAFF.

Details on this clonotype: This may come from a read error, since a much larger clone is one base off. The chain combines TRBV9 with TRBJ2-1; weak D call: TRBD2 (6 bases). This CDR3 region has 15 residues. Germline values: CDR1 SGDLS, CDR2 YYNGEE. V dropped 3 bases and J dropped 7 bases, with 17 bases sitting between them. CDR3 sequence reads: CASSAGPGRENEQFF. DNA for the CDR3: TGTGCCAGCAGCGCTGGACCAGGCCGGGAGAATGAGCAGTTCTTC. The full variable domain, rest sourced from reference TRBV9 and TRBJ2-1, is DSGVTQTPKHLITATGQRVTLRCSPRSGDLSVYWYQQSLDQGLQFLIQYYNGEERAKGNILERFSAQQFPDLHSELNLSSLELGDSALYFCASSAGPGRENEQFFGPGTRLTVL.

This clonotype was found a few times. The rearrangement uses TRBV7-9 and TRBJ2-1, with TRBD2 as a possible D gene (5 bases). V gave up 5 bases and J gave up 0 bases, with 14 bases separating them. This CDR3 has 16 residues. Germline-derived CDR1 and CDR2 are SEHNR and FQNEAQ (reference sequence). This CDR3 is CASSDGVGSSYNEQFF. CDR3 nucleotides: TGTGCCAGCAGCGACGGGGTTGGGAGCTCCTACAATGAGCAGTTCTTC.

This clonotype was counted only a few times. V and J are TRBV7-8 and TRBJ2-7, with 8 bases aligning to TRBD2. After removal of 3 bases from V and 4 bases from J, the junction contained 5 bases not matched to a gene. Germline V gives CDR1 SGHVS, CDR2 FQNEAQ. The CDR3 is 14 amino acids. Here the CDR3 reads CASSFAGGEYEQYF. CDR3 sequence (DNA): TGTGCCAGCAGCTTCGCCGGGGGGGAATACGAGCAGTACTTC.

The chain is built from TRBV12-3 or TRBV12-4 and TRBJ2-1; no clear D. The CDR3 totals 13 residues. V was trimmed by 7 bases and J by 8 bases, leaving 15 bases between them. The CDR3 nucleotides are TGTGCCAGCACCGCTAACACCCAATATGAGCAGTTCTTC. It codes for CASTANTQYEQFF.

The chain joins TRBV4-1 to TRBJ2-7, with D uncertain. The germline V gene encodes CDR1 MGHRA and CDR2 YSYEKL. This CDR3 spans 13 amino acids. The V end was cut by 3 bases, the J end by 3 bases, with 9 bases between. The CDR3: CASSQWILYEQYF. In nucleotides, the CDR3 is TGCGCCAGCAGCCAGTGGATTCTCTACGAGCAGTACTTC.